What follows are 24 T cell receptor beta chains derived from one specimen sequenced in a study of PD-L1 blockade in urothelial cancer. Produced via immunoSEQ multiplex PCR; TCRdb's table is partial and in-frame only. The table records fewer than 45,000 clones, 88% of them present only once. This sample's time point: pretreatment peripheral blood. Sequencing was performed on PBMCs, taken around atezolizumab (anti-PD-L1) treatment. Source of these receptors: a donor over 35 with urothelial cancer.

This chain connects TRBV7-6 to TRBJ2-7; tentative D call: TRBD2 (7 bases). Trimming took 5 bases from V and 4 from J, leaving 18 bases between them. CDR1 and CDR2 (germline): SGHVS, FNYEAQ. The length of the CDR3 is 15 residues. This CDR3 reads CASSLGGAPWYEQYF. CDR3 coding DNA: TGTGCCAGCAGCCTGGGGGGGGCGCCTTGGTACGAGCAGTACTTC.

V gene TRBV7-2 combines with J gene TRBJ2-7; D not resolved. Germline V CDR1 and CDR2: SGHTA, FQGNSA. V lost 2 bases to trimming and J lost 5 bases, with 7 bases between them. This CDR3 contains 12 residues. The CDR3 sequence: CASSLTVHEQYF. CDR3 sequence (DNA): TGTGCCAGCAGCTTAACGGTCCACGAGCAGTACTTC.

This chain links TRBV4-3 with TRBJ2-7; D might be TRBD2 (6 bases). Germline V gene sequence: CDR1 LGHNA, CDR2 YSLEER. The CDR3 spans 16 residues. The germline V and J ends were trimmed by 0 bases and 2 bases, with 14 bases remaining between them. CDR3 DNA: TGCGCCAGCAGCCAAGATCTGCTAGCGCACACCTACGAGCAGTACTTC. Its protein product is CASSQDLLAHTYEQYF.

The chain recombines TRBV19 with TRBJ2-7; D might be TRBD1 (5 bases). Germline values: CDR1 LNHDA, CDR2 SQIVND (reference sequence). V gave up 3 bases and J gave up 6 bases, with 9 bases separating them. The CDR3 has 12 amino acids. The DNA for the CDR3 is TGTGCCAGTAGTATGTTGGGGCTCGAGCAGTACTTC. The encoded protein is CASSMLGLEQYF.

The chain links TRBV6-6 to TRBJ2-7; 10 nucleotides line up with TRBD2. The CDR3 is 14 amino acids. The V and J ends lost 5 bases and 3 bases, in that order; junction bases with no gene match: 4. Germline values: CDR1 MNHNY, CDR2 SVGAGI (reference sequence). DNA for the CDR3: TGTGCCAGCAGTCGGACTAGCGGAAACTACGAGCAGTACTTC. Protein product: CASSRTSGNYEQYF.

The chain links TRBV7-3 to TRBJ2-2, with 8 bases identical to TRBD2. CDR1 and CDR2 from the germline V gene are SGHTA and FQGTGA. The CDR3 extends over 15 amino acids. V dropped 3 bases and J dropped 5; count of bases not matched to a gene: 5. The CDR3 coding sequence is TGTGCCAGCAGCTTCGTCGGGAGGGGTACCGGGGAGCTGTTTTTT. This codes for CASSFVGRGTGELFF.

The rearrangement joins TRBV4-3 to TRBJ2-5, with TRBD2 matching over 9 bases. This CDR3 spans 18 amino acids. Looked up from germline, CDR1 is LGHNA and CDR2 is YSLEER. The trim removed 0 bases at V and 5 bases at J, leaving 13 bases unmatched. The CDR3 DNA reads as TGCGCCAGCAGCCAAGATCCGTACGCGGGGGGGGCGAGGGAGACCCAGTACTTC. Encoded protein: CASSQDPYAGGARETQYF.

The table lists this clone with a few counts. J is TRBJ2-5 and V is TRBV5-1; TRBD2 matches at 7 bases. There are 15 residues in the CDR3. The junction had 5 bases not matched to a gene; V was cut back by 0 bases and J by 3 bases. Looked up from germline, CDR1 is SGHRS and CDR2 is YFSETQ. CDR3: CASSLGAGAEETQYF. In DNA form, the CDR3 reads TGCGCCAGCAGCTTGGGGGCGGGAGCGGAAGAGACCCAGTACTTC.

This rearrangement joins TRBV30 to TRBJ1-2; D uncertain. This CDR3 region has 14 residues. The V and J ends lost 3 bases and 4 bases respectively, with 15 bases between them. Germline assignment: CDR1 GTSNPN and CDR2 SVGIG (reference sequence). The CDR3 sequence: CAWSSLGPRYGYTF. CDR3 DNA sequence: TGTGCCTGGAGCTCCTTGGGCCCCCGCTATGGCTACACCTTC.

CDR3 amino acids: CASSLGGLHQPQHF. The CDR3 DNA sequence: TGTGCCAGCAGCTTAGGGGGCCTACATCAGCCCCAGCATTTT. V gene TRBV7-8 combines with J gene TRBJ1-5; D perhaps matches TRBD1 (5 bases). The CDR3 has 14 residues. V shed 1 base and J shed 5 bases, with 9 bases lying between them. The V gene's germline CDR1 is SGHVS and CDR2 FQNEAQ.

The chain is built from TRBV18 and TRBJ2-5, with D perhaps TRBD1 (6 bases). The V gene's germline CDR1 is KGHSH and CDR2 LQKENI. Trimming took off 3 bases at V and 1 base at J, with 12 bases between the two ends. This CDR3 comprises 15 residues. DNA for the CDR3: TGTGCCAGCTCACCCCCCGGACAGCCCCAAGAGACCCAGTACTTC. This sequence encodes CASSPPGQPQETQYF.

This chain connects TRBV4-3 to TRBJ1-3, with unresolved D. Germline V gene sequence: CDR1 LGHNA, CDR2 YSLEER. V dropped 4 bases and J dropped 0 bases, with 10 bases sitting between them. This CDR3 region has 15 residues. In DNA, the CDR3 is TGCGCCAGCAGCCCCACAGAGAGCTCTGGAAACACCATATATTTT. Translating it yields CASSPTESSGNTIYF.

This clone appeared a single time. The chain couples TRBV9 to TRBJ2-1; no clear D. The CDR3 extends over 16 amino acids. With 0 bases removed from V and 6 bases from J, the gap between germline ends came to 16 bases. The germline gives CDR1 SGDLS, CDR2 YYNGEE. The CDR3: CASSVATPPLSNEQFF. Here the CDR3 DNA reads TGTGCCAGCAGCGTAGCTACCCCCCCCCTCTCCAATGAGCAGTTCTTC.

This chain links TRBV28 with TRBJ2-7, with a tentative D call TRBD2 (5 bases). The CDR3 is 17 amino acids. CDR1 and CDR2 (germline): MDHEN, SYDVKM. The V end lost 6 bases, the J end lost 2 bases, and 23 bases lay between the germline ends. CDR3: CASSLVGPKTGTYEQYF. CDR3 DNA: TGTGCCAGCAGCCTAGTTGGGCCCAAGACGGGAACCTACGAGCAGTACTTC.

This clone appeared a single time. V is TRBV7-9 and J is TRBJ2-3; 8 bases map to TRBD2. The V gene end was trimmed by 1 base and the J gene end by 4 bases; junction bases not matched to a gene: 7. The CDR3 is made up of 16 amino acids. From germline, CDR1 is SEHNR and CDR2 FQNEAQ (reference sequence). The CDR3 loop is CASSLGRSGSPDTQYF. For the CDR3, the DNA is TGTGCCAGCAGCTTAGGCAGGAGCGGGAGCCCAGATACGCAGTATTTT.

V and J are TRBV6-5 and TRBJ2-2; weak D call: TRBD2 (6 bases). Germline values: CDR1 MNHEY, CDR2 SVGAGI. Trimming took 4 bases from V and 5 from J, leaving 14 bases between them. The CDR3 runs to 15 residues. CDR3 residues: CASSSSGVGTGELFF. CDR3 nucleotide sequence: TGTGCCAGCAGTTCCTCGGGAGTGGGGACCGGGGAGCTGTTTTTT.

The table lists this clone with a count of one. V gene TRBV11-3 combines with J gene TRBJ2-1, with D tentatively TRBD2 (5 bases). The CDR3 sequence is 14 residues long. V was shortened by 3 bases and J by 9 bases, with 15 bases between the two germline ends. Germline CDR1 is SGHNT and CDR2 is YENEEA. The CDR3 coding sequence is TGTGCCAGCAGCTTGAGGGCAGGCTGGGGTGAGCAGTTCTTC. It specifies CASSLRAGWGEQFF.

The chain is built from TRBV5-1 and TRBJ2-3; TRBD2 matches at 9 bases. CDR1 SGHRS and CDR2 YFSETQ come from the germline V gene. Unmatched junction bases numbered 6, after V lost 5 bases and J lost 2 bases. This CDR3 has 15 amino acids. This CDR3 reads CASRIAGATTDTQYF. The CDR3 DNA is TGCGCCAGCAGGATAGCGGGAGCCACCACAGATACGCAGTATTTT.

Details on this clone: An end of the junction does not agree with germline; a read error may underlie this. The chain uses TRBV7-7 and TRBJ2-5, with 9 bases that match TRBD1. The CDR3 spans 14 residues. Germline assignment: CDR1 SSHAT and CDR2 FNYEAQ (reference sequence). CDR3 residues: CASSRQGVQETQYF. For the CDR3, the DNA is TGTGCTAGCAGCCGACAGGGGGTACAAGAGACCCAGTACTTC.

The V and J genes are TRBV5-1 and TRBJ2-1; 9 nucleotides agree with TRBD2. The ends lost 0 bases at V and 9 bases at J; junction bases unmatched: 7. This CDR3 has 15 amino acids. In germline, CDR1 is SGHRS, CDR2 YFSETQ. The CDR3 spells CASSLVASGIFEQFF. The CDR3 bases are TGCGCCAGCAGCTTGGTGGCTAGCGGGATTTTTGAGCAGTTCTTC.

The rearrangement joins TRBV18 to TRBJ2-7; tentative D call: TRBD2 (7 bases). V gave up 3 bases and J gave up 3 bases, with 18 bases separating them. Germline loops: CDR1 KGHSH, CDR2 LQKENI. This CDR3 has 16 residues. CDR3 residues: CASSPQGGGSYYEQYF. Written as DNA, the CDR3 is TGTGCCAGCTCACCCCAAGGGGGAGGGTCTTACTACGAGCAGTACTTC.

J is TRBJ2-7 and V is TRBV7-8, with D possibly being TRBD2 (5 bases). This CDR3 comprises 14 residues. V dropped 5 bases and J dropped 4 bases, with 15 bases sitting between them. Germline V CDR1 and CDR2: SGHVS, FQNEAQ. DNA of the CDR3: TGTGCCAGCAGCCCCACGGAGCGGATTTACGAGCAGTACTTC. Its protein is CASSPTERIYEQYF.

This rearrangement joins TRBV20-1 to TRBJ1-4; the match to TRBD1 covers 7 bases. The germline V gene encodes CDR1 DFQATT and CDR2 SNEGSKA (reference sequence). V dropped 5 bases and J dropped 7; count of bases not matched to a gene: 1. The CDR3 has 11 residues. Here the CDR3 DNA reads TGCAGTGCTGACAGGGTTGAAAAACTGTTTTTT. Amino acids: CSADRVEKLFF.

The chain employs TRBV13 and TRBJ2-7; 12 bases agree with TRBD2. Per germline, CDR1 PRHDT and CDR2 FYEKMQ (reference sequence). The CDR3 extends over 16 amino acids. The V gene end was trimmed by 5 bases and the J gene end by 2 bases; junction bases not matched to a gene: 7. The CDR3 bases are TGTGCCAGCAGCCGTTGGACTAGCGGGACTACCTACGAGCAGTACTTC. Encoded protein: CASSRWTSGTTYEQYF.